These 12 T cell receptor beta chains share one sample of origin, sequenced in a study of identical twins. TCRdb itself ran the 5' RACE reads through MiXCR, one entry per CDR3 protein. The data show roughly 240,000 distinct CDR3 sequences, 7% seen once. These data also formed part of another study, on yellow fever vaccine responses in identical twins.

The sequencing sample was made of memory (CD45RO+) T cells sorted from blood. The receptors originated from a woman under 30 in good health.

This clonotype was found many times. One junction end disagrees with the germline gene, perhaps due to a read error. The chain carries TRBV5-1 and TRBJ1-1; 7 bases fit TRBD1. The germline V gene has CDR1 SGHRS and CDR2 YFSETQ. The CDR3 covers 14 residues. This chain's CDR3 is CASSPGQMNTEAFF. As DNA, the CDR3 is TGTGCCAGCAGCCCGGGACAGATGAACACTGAAGCTTTCTTT.

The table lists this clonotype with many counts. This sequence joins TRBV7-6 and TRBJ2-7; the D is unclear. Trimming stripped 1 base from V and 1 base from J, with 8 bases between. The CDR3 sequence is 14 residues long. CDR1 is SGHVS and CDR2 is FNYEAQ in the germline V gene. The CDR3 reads CASSLGPGSYEQYV. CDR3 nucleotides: TGTGCCAGCAGCTTAGGTCCGGGTTCCTACGAGCAGTACGTC.

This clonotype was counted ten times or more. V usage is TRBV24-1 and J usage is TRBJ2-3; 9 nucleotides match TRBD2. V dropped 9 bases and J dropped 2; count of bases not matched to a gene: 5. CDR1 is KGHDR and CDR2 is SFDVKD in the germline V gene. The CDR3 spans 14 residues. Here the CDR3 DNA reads TGTGCCACCTCATCTAGCGGGGCCACAGATACGCAGTATTTT. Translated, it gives CATSSSGATDTQYF.

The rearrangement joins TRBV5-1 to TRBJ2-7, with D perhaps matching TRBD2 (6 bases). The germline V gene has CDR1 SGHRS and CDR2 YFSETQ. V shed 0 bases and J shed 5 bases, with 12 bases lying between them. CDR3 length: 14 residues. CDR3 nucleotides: TGCGCCAGCAGCTTGGGAGGGACTCGGGACGAGCAGTACTTC. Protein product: CASSLGGTRDEQYF.

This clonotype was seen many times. The CDR3 here is CASSFSGKRATEAFF. CDR3 DNA sequence: TGTGCCAGCAGTTTCTCAGGGAAAAGGGCCACTGAAGCTTTCTTT. V is TRBV12-3 or TRBV12-4 and J is TRBJ1-1; D might be TRBD1 (5 bases). Between the trimmed V and J ends, which lost 3 bases and 4 bases, there was a span of 15 bases. The CDR3 loop spans 15 amino acids.

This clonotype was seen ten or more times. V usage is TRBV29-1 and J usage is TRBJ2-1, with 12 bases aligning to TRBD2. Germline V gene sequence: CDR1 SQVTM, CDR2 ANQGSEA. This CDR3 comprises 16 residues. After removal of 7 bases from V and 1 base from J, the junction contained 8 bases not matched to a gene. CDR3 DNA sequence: TGCAGCGCTGTGACTAGCGGGAGAGGGTCCTACAATGAGCAGTTCTTC. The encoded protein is CSAVTSGRGSYNEQFF.

CDR3 nucleotides: TGTGCCAGCAGTTTTGAGTGGACAGGGGCCTATAGCAATCAGCCCCAGCATTTT. Translating gives CASSFEWTGAYSNQPQHF. The chain couples TRBV28 to TRBJ1-5, with 9 bases aligning to TRBD1. Looked up from germline, CDR1 is MDHEN and CDR2 is SYDVKM. The CDR3 is made up of 18 amino acids. After removal of 3 bases from V and 0 bases from J, the junction contained 9 bases not matched to a gene.

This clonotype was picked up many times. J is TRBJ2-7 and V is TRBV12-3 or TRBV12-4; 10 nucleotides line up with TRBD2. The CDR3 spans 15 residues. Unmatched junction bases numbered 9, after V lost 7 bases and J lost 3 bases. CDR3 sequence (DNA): TGTGCCAGCACCCAAGCGGGAGGGGCGCACTACGAGCAGTACTTC. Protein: CASTQAGGAHYEQYF.

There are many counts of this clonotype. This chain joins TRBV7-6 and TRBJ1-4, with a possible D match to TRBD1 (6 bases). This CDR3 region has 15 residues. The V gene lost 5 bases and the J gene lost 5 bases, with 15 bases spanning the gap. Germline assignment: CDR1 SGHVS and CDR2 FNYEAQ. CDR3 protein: CASSLGAGANEKLFF. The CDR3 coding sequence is TGTGCCAGCAGCCTTGGTGCAGGGGCAAATGAAAAACTGTTTTTT.

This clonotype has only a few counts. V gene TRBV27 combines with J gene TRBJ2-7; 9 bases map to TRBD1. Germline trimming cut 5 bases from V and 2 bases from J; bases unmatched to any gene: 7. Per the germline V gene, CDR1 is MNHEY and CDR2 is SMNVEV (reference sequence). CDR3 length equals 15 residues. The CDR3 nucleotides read TGTGCCAGCAGTATTTACCGGGACAGGGCCTACGAGCAGTACTTC. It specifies CASSIYRDRAYEQYF.

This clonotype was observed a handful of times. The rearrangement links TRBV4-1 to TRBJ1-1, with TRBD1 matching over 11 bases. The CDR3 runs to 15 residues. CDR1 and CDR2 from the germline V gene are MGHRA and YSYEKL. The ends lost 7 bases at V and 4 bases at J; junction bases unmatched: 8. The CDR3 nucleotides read TGCGCCAGCAACAACAAGGGACAGGGGGTCACTGAAGCTTTCTTT. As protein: CASNNKGQGVTEAFF.

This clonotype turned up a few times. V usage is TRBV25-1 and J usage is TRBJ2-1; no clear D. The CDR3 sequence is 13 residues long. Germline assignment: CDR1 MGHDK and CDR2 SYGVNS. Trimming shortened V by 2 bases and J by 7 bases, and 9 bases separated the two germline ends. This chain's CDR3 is CASSEKSRNEQFF. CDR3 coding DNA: TGTGCCAGCAGTGAAAAATCTAGAAATGAGCAGTTCTTC.